This T cell receptor beta chain was sequenced for a study of CD8 T cells in Susac syndrome. The germline CDR1 and CDR2 sequences are SEHNR and FQNEAQ (reference sequence). After removal of 5 bases from V and 4 bases from J, the junction contained 7 bases not matched to a gene. The CDR3 is made up of 15 amino acids. A quantity of roughly 0.5 to 1 ug RNA underwent reverse transcription using random hexamers. TCRdb reanalysed the immunoSEQ multiplex PCR reads using MiXCR and keeps one entry per CDR3 protein. The table has about 280,000 distinct CDR3 sequences, roughly 84% seen once. Study findings and constraints: It was acknowledged in the study that its TCR sequencing and HLA analysis involved a relatively small number of individuals.

With respect to this clonotype: Its specificity is unknown.

From blood CD8+ and CD4+ T cells, the TCR beta chain was sequenced. The chain is built from TRBV7-9 and TRBJ2-2, with 7 bases fitting TRBD2. The sample comprised CD8+ T cells from PBMCs. This TCR derives from a human donor with multiple sclerosis. CDR3 nucleotide sequence: TGTGCCAGCAGCCCCGCTAGCGGTGTCACCGGGGAGCTGTTTTTT. Translated, it gives CASSPASGVTGELFF.